Listed below are T cell receptor beta chains from one sample, sequenced in a study of blood T cell repertoires in COVID-19. Only in-frame clones appear in the TCRdb table, and some are missing; sequencing was by immunoSEQ multiplex PCR. The data hold some 69,000 clones, with 70% to 85% observed a single time. The material sequenced was peripheral blood. All receptors derive from a woman aged 55-70 years with acute or convalescent COVID-19. Both conserved end residues are part of each CDR3. Fields, in order: V gene, clone size, CDR3 protein. Clone size is not always given. Where it is, it says once, few, many or a class for expanded clones.

V: TRBV9
size: once
CDR3: CASSPQSGVAEAFF

V: TRBV9
size: NA
CDR3: CASSVFITGELFF

V: TRBV19
size: NA
CDR3: CASRDATGKRSNQPQHF

V: TRBV6-5
size: few
CDR3: CASRSHGGLSYEQYF

V: TRBV21-1
size: NA
CDR3: CASSGRQGPGQTIPYEQYF

V: TRBV5-8
size: NA
CDR3: CASSTGQFSGNTIYF

V: TRBV5-1
size: NA
CDR3: CASSREVPSQSETQYF

V: TRBV28
size: NA
CDR3: CASREEDRHNQPQHF

V: TRBV29-1
size: NA
CDR3: CSVESGYRGRAFRDEQFF

V: TRBV5-6
size: NA
CDR3: CASSLRGASSFTEAFF